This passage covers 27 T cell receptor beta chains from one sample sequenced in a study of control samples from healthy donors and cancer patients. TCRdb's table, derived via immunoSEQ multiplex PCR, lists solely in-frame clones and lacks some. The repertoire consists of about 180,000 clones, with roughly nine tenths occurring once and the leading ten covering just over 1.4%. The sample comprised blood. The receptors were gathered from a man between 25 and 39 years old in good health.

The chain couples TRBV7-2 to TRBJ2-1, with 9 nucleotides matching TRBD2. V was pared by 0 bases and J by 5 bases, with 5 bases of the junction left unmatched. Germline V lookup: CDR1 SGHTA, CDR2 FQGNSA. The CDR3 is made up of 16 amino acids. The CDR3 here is CASSLAGLANHNEQFF. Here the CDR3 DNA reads TGTGCCAGCAGCTTAGCGGGACTAGCCAATCACAATGAGCAGTTCTTC.

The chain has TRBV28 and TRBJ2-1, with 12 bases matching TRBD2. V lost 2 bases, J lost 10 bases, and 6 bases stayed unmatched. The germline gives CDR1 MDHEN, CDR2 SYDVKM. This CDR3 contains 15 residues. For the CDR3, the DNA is TGTGCCAGCAGTTTAAGACTAGCGGGGGTGGGGGAGCAGTTCTTC. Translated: CASSLRLAGVGEQFF. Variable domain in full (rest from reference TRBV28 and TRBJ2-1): DVKVTQSSRYLVKRTGEKVFLECVQDMDHENMFWYRQDPGLGLRLIYFSYDVKMKEKGDIPEGYSVSREKKERFSLILESASTNQTSMYLCASSLRLAGVGEQFFGPGTRLTVL.

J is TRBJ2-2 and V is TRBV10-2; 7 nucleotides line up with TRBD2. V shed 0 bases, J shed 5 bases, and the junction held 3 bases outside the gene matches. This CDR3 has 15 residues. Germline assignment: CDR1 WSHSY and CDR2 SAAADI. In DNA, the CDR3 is TGCGCCAGCAGTGAGTCGACGGGGGGAACCGGGGAGCTGTTTTTT. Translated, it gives CASSESTGGTGELFF.

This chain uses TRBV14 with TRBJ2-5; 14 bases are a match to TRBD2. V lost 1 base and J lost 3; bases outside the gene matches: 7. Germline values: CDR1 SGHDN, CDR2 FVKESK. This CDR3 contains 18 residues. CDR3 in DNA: TGTGCCAGCAGCCAAGTTGGGACTAGCGGGAGTTTGGAAGAGACCCAGTACTTC. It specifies CASSQVGTSGSLEETQYF. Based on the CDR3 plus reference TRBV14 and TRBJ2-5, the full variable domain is EAGVTQFPSHSVIEKGQTVTLRCDPISGHDNLYWYRRVMGKEIKFLLHFVKESKQDESGMPNNRFLAERTGGTYSTLKVQPAELEDSGVYFCASSQVGTSGSLEETQYFGPGTRLLVL.

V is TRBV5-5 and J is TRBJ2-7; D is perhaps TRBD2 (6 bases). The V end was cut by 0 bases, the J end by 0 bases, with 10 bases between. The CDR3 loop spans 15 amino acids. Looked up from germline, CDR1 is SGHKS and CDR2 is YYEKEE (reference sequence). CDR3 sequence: CASSLVGGSSYEQYF. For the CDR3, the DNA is TGTGCCAGCAGCTTGGTCGGGGGTAGCTCCTACGAGCAGTACTTC.

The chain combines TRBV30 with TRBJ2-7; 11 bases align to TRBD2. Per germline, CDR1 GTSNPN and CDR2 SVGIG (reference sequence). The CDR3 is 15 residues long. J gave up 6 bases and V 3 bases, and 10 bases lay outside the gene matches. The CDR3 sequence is CAWSLAGGGPLEQYF. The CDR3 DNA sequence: TGTGCCTGGAGCCTAGCGGGGGGCGGGCCCCTCGAGCAGTACTTC.

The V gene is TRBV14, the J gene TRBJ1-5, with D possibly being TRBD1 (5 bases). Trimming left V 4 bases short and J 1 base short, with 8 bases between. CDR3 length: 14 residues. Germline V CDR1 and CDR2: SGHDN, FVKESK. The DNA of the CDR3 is TGTGCCAGCAGCCCCGGGGGGAGCAATCAGCCCCAGCATTTT. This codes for CASSPGGSNQPQHF. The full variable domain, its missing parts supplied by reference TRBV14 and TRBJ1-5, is EAGVTQFPSHSVIEKGQTVTLRCDPISGHDNLYWYRRVMGKEIKFLLHFVKESKQDESGMPNNRFLAERTGGTYSTLKVQPAELEDSGVYFCASSPGGSNQPQHFGDGTRLSIL.

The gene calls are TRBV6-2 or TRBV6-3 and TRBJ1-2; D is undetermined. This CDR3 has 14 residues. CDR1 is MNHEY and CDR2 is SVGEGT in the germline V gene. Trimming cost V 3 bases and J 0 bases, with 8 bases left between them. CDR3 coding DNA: TGTGCCAGCAGTTATTATGGTACTAACTATGGCTACACCTTC. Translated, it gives CASSYYGTNYGYTF.

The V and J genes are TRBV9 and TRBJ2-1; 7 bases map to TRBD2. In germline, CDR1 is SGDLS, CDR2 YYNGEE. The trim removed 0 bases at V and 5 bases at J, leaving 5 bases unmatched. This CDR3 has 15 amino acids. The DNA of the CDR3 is TGTGCCAGCAGCGTAGCGGGGACTACTGACAATGAGCAGTTCTTC. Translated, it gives CASSVAGTTDNEQFF.

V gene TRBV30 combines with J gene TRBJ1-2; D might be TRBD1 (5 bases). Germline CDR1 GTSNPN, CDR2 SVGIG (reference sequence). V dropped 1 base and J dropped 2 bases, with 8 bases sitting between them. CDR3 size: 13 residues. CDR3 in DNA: TGTGCCTGGAGTGCAGGGATCAACTATGGCTACACCTTC. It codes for CAWSAGINYGYTF.

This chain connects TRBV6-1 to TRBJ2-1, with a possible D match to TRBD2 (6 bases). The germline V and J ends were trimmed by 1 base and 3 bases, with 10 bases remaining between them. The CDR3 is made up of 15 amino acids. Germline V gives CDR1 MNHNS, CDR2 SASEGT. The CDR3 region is CASSEDGGFYNEQFF. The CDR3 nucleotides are TGTGCCAGCAGTGAAGATGGGGGGTTCTACAATGAGCAGTTCTTC.

This CDR3 is CASSLEGGYTF. In DNA, the CDR3 is TGTGCCAGCAGCTTAGAGGGGGGCTACACCTTC. The rearrangement links TRBV7-9 to TRBJ1-2; D is possibly TRBD1 (5 bases). V shed 1 base and J shed 8 bases, with 5 bases lying between them. The CDR3 is 11 residues long. Germline lookup yields CDR1 SEHNR and CDR2 FQNEAQ (reference sequence).

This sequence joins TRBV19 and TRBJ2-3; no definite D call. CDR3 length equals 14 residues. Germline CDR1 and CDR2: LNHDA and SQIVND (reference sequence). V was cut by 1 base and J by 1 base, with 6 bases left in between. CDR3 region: CASSIAGGTDTQYF. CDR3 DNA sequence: TGTGCCAGTAGTATAGCGGGTGGCACAGATACGCAGTATTTT.

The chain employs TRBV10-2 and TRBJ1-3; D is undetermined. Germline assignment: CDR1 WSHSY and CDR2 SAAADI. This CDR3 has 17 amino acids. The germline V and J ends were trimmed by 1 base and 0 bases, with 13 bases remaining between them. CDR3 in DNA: TGCGCCAGCAGTGAGTGGGCTACCGCCGGCTCTGGAAACACCATATATTTT. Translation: CASSEWATAGSGNTIYF.

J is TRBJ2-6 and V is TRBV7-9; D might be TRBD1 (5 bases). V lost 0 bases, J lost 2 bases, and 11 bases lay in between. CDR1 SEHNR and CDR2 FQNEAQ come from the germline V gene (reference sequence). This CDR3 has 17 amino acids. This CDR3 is CASSLALGRPGANVLTF. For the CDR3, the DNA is TGTGCCAGCAGCTTAGCGTTGGGGCGGCCTGGGGCCAACGTCCTGACTTTC.

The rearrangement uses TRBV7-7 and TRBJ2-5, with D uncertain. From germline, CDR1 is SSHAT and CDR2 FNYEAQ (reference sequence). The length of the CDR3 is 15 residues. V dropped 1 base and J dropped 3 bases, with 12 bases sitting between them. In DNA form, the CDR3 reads TGTGCCAGCAGCTTAGTAGGCAAGATAGAAGAGACCCAGTACTTC. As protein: CASSLVGKIEETQYF.

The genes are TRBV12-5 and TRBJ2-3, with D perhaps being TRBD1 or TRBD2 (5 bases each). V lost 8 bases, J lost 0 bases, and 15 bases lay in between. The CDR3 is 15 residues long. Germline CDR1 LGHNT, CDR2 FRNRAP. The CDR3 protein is CASTMGETSTDTQYF. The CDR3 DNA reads TGTGCTAGTACCATGGGGGAAACAAGCACAGATACGCAGTATTTT.

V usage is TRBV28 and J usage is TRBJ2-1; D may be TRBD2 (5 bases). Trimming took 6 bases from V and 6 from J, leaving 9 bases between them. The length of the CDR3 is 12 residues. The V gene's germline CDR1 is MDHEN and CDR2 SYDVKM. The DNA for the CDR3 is TGTGCCAGCAGAATTGAGGGCAATGAGCAGTTCTTC. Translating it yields CASRIEGNEQFF.

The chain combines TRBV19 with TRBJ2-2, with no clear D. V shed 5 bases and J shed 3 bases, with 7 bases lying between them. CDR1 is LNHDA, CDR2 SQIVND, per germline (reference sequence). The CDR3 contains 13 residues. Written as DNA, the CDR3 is TGTGCCAGTAGTTTCCCTGACACCGGGGAGCTGTTTTTT. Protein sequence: CASSFPDTGELFF.

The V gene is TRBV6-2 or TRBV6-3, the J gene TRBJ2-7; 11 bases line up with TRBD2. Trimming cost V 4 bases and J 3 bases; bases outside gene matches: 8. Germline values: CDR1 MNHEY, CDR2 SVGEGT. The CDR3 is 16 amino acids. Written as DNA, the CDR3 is TGTGCCAGCAGTTCTCCCGGGACTAGCGGACTCTACGAGCAGTACTTC. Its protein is CASSSPGTSGLYEQYF.

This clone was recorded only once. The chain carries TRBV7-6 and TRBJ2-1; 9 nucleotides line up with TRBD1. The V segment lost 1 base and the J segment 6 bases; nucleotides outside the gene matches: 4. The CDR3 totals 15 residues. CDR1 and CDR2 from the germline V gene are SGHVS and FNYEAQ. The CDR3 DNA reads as TGTGCCAGCAGCTTAGGGACAGGGGCGAGCAATGAGCAGTTCTTC. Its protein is CASSLGTGASNEQFF.

CDR3 DNA: TGTGCCAGCTCACCGGGACATGATAATCAGCCCCAGCATTTT. Its protein is CASSPGHDNQPQHF. V gene TRBV18 combines with J gene TRBJ1-5, with TRBD1 as a possible D gene (6 bases). CDR3 length: 14 amino acids. CDR1 KGHSH and CDR2 LQKENI come from the germline V gene. Trimming pared 3 bases from V and 4 bases from J, leaving 10 bases between.

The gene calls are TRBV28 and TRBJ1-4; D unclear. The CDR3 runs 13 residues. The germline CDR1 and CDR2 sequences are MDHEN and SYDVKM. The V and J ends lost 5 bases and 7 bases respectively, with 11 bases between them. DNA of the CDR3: TGTGCCAGCAGTCCCGGACCGGGTGAAAAACTGTTTTTT. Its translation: CASSPGPGEKLFF.

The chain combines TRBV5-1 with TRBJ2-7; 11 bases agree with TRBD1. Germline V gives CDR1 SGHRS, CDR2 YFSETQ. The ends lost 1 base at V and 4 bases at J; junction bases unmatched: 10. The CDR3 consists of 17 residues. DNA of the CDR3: TGCGCCAGCAGCTTGAGAAACGGACAGGGGGCTTGGTACGAGCAGTACTTC. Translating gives CASSLRNGQGAWYEQYF.

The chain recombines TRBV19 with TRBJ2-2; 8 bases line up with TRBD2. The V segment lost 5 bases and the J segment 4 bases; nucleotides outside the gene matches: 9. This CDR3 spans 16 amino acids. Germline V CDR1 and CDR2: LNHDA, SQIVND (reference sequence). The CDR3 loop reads CASSLPGGQGTGELFF. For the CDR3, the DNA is TGTGCCAGTAGTCTCCCGGGGGGGCAGGGCACCGGGGAGCTGTTTTTT.

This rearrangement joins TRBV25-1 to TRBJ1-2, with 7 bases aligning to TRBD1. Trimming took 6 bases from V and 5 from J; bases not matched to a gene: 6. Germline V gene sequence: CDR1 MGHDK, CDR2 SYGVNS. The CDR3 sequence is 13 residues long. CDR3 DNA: TGTGCCAGCAGACGGACAGGCGGATATGGCTACACCTTC. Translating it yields CASRRTGGYGYTF.

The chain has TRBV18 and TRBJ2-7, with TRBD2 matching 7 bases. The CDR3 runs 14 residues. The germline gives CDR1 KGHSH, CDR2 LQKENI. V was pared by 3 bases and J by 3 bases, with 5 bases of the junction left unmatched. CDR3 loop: CASSPPRGSYEQYF. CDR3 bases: TGTGCCAGCTCACCCCCCCGCGGGAGCTACGAGCAGTACTTC.